The 19 T cell receptor beta chains presented below share a single source sample, sequenced in a study of shared clonotypes between healthy human individuals. Assay: immunoSEQ multiplex PCR; the TCRdb copy retains only in-frame clones and omits some. Of around 2,000,000 clones listed, about 94% are singletons. Naive-designated CD8 cells lacked CD45RO, were positively enriched for CCR7, and omitted terminally differentiated effector memory CD45RA+ cells. What was sequenced was naive CD8+ T cells sorted from blood. These receptor sequences come from a man aged 18 to 29 in good health.

The CDR3 protein is CASSLPRGSGRPGETQYF. The CDR3 DNA is TGTGCCAGCAGCTTACCCCGTGGCAGCGGGAGGCCCGGAGAGACCCAGTACTTC. The chain has TRBV11-2 and TRBJ2-5; 9 nucleotides agree with TRBD2. The CDR3 totals 18 residues. V trimming: 2 bases; J trimming: 4 bases; junction bases outside the gene matches: 14. Germline lookup yields CDR1 SGHAT and CDR2 FQNNGV.

V usage is TRBV28 and J usage is TRBJ2-1; tentative D call: TRBD2 (6 bases). Germline CDR1 and CDR2: MDHEN and SYDVKM. V gave up 8 bases and J gave up 0 bases, with 11 bases separating them. The CDR3 totals 14 residues. The CDR3 sequence is CASGEVSSYNEQFF. CDR3 nucleotides: TGTGCCAGCGGGGAGGTGAGCTCCTACAATGAGCAGTTCTTC. Complete variable domain (other parts from reference TRBV28 and TRBJ2-1): DVKVTQSSRYLVKRTGEKVFLECVQDMDHENMFWYRQDPGLGLRLIYFSYDVKMKEKGDIPEGYSVSREKKERFSLILESASTNQTSMYLCASGEVSSYNEQFFGPGTRLTVL.

This chain connects TRBV14 to TRBJ2-7; D uncertain. Looked up from germline, CDR1 is SGHDN and CDR2 is FVKESK. V was trimmed by 3 bases and J by 0 bases, leaving 12 bases between them. There are 15 residues in the CDR3. The DNA for the CDR3 is TGTGCCAGCAGCCATGGCTCCCCCTTCTCCTACGAGCAGTACTTC. This gives the protein CASSHGSPFSYEQYF.

This clone came up once. The same CDR3 arises from other DNA sequences in this sample as well. The CDR3 sequence: CASSYSRGAYEQYF. The DNA of the CDR3 is TGTGCCAGCAGTTACTCACGGGGGGCCTACGAGCAGTACTTC. The genes are TRBV6-5 and TRBJ2-7, with 7 bases lining up with TRBD2. Germline lookup yields CDR1 MNHEY and CDR2 SVGAGI. The junction had 1 base not matched to a gene; V was cut back by 0 bases and J by 2 bases. CDR3 length: 14 residues.

The V call is TRBV28, the J call TRBJ2-1, with 8 bases fitting TRBD2. Trimming took 3 bases from V and 6 from J; bases not matched to a gene: 7. Germline CDR1 reads MDHEN; CDR2 reads SYDVKM. The CDR3 totals 15 residues. CDR3 bases: TGTGCCAGCAGTTTGGGCGGGGGGCCTGTCAATGAGCAGTTCTTC. It translates to CASSLGGGPVNEQFF.

The chain carries TRBV2 and TRBJ2-2; 8 nucleotides agree with TRBD1. Per the germline V gene, CDR1 is SNHLY and CDR2 is FYNNEI. This CDR3 has 16 residues. V shed 8 bases, J shed 0 bases, and the junction held 8 bases outside the gene matches. This chain's CDR3 is CASLSTGGTNTGELFF. The CDR3 nucleotides are TGTGCCAGCTTAAGTACAGGGGGTACGAACACCGGGGAGCTGTTTTTT.

This clone was recorded once. V gene TRBV6-5 combines with J gene TRBJ2-2; D not certain. Trimming pared 11 bases from V and 7 bases from J, leaving 11 bases between. The CDR3 spans 11 residues. The germline gives CDR1 MNHEY, CDR2 SVGAGI. The CDR3 here is CAAGYSGELFF. CDR3 sequence (DNA): TGTGCCGCAGGTTACAGCGGGGAGCTGTTTTTT.

This rearrangement joins TRBV29-1 to TRBJ2-1; either TRBD1 or TRBD2 may fit D (5 bases each). V lost 1 base to trimming and J lost 9 bases, with 22 bases between them. The germline V gene has CDR1 SQVTM and CDR2 ANQGSEA. The CDR3 has 16 amino acids. DNA of the CDR3: TGCAGCGTTGAAGCGCCGGGGCTGATCCCGGCTGGTGAGCAGTTCTTC. It is translated as CSVEAPGLIPAGEQFF.

This clone was seen a few times. Other DNA sequences from this sample encode an identical CDR3 as well. The chain combines TRBV6-5 with TRBJ2-5; TRBD2 might be the D (6 bases). CDR3 length: 13 amino acids. CDR1 and CDR2 from the germline V gene are MNHEY and SVGAGI. V gave up 0 bases and J gave up 5 bases, with 7 bases separating them. The CDR3 reads CASSYSEGETQYF. CDR3 bases: TGTGCCAGCAGTTACTCGGAGGGGGAGACCCAGTACTTC.

The chain joins TRBV5-6 to TRBJ1-1; 8 nucleotides align to TRBD1. Germline lookup yields CDR1 SGHDT and CDR2 YYEEEE. The V gene end was trimmed by 0 bases and the J gene end by 5 bases; junction bases not matched to a gene: 3. The CDR3 has 14 amino acids. The DNA of the CDR3 is TGTGCCAGCAGCTTGGGACAGGGGTGGACTGAAGCTTTCTTT. Translated, it gives CASSLGQGWTEAFF.

The chain combines TRBV28 with TRBJ2-7, with D perhaps TRBD1 or TRBD2 (5 bases each). The V end lost 5 bases, the J end lost 6 bases, and 20 bases lay between the germline ends. CDR1 and CDR2 (germline): MDHEN, SYDVKM. The CDR3 totals 15 residues. The CDR3: CASSPREISESEQYF. The CDR3 DNA is TGTGCCAGCAGTCCCAGGGAGATAAGCGAGAGCGAGCAGTACTTC.

V and J are TRBV11-2 and TRBJ2-7; no clear D gene. The CDR3 sequence is 14 residues long. Germline loops: CDR1 SGHAT, CDR2 FQNNGV. Between the trimmed V and J ends, which lost 1 base and 3 bases, there was a span of 10 bases. The CDR3 region has the DNA TGTGCCAGCAGCTTAGTGGGCAGAGTCTACGAGCAGTACTTC. Protein: CASSLVGRVYEQYF.

The rearrangement links TRBV4-1 to TRBJ2-7; D remains unclear. This CDR3 region has 15 residues. CDR1 and CDR2 (germline): MGHRA, YSYEKL. The V end lost 2 bases, the J end lost 3 bases, and 14 bases lay between the germline ends. The CDR3 loop reads CASSQSQGGFYEQYF. CDR3 bases: TGCGCCAGCAGCCAAAGCCAAGGCGGATTCTACGAGCAGTACTTC.

On this clone itself: A single base separates this from a much larger clone, so it may be a read error. Other DNA sequences in this sample translate to the same CDR3. The chain is built from TRBV5-6 and TRBJ1-1; D ambiguous. From germline, CDR1 is SGHDT and CDR2 YYEEEE. The CDR3 is 12 residues long. Trimming shortened V by 4 bases and J by 3 bases, and 7 bases separated the two germline ends. The CDR3 reads CASSLGDTEAFF. The CDR3 DNA sequence: TGTGCCAGCAGCCTCGGGGACACTGAAGCTTTCTTT.

The chain combines TRBV2 with TRBJ2-1; D not resolved. The germline V gene has CDR1 SNHLY and CDR2 FYNNEI. CDR3 length equals 11 residues. The V and J ends lost 4 bases and 10 bases respectively, with 8 bases between them. CDR3 nucleotides: TGTGCCAGCAGTGTAGGTAAGGAGCAGTTCTTC. Its translation: CASSVGKEQFF.

The rearrangement links TRBV21-1 to TRBJ2-2; the table's D call of TRBD1 was not tested on the DNA. TRBV21-1 is shown as a pseudogene. CDR3 length: 10 residues. CDR3 DNA: TGTGCCAGCGGCACAGGGGAGCTGTTTTTT. The encoded protein is CASGTGELFF.

The chain uses TRBV7-9 and TRBJ2-7; D not resolved. V was clipped by 6 bases and J by 6 bases, with 12 bases between them. There are 12 residues in the CDR3. Germline assignment: CDR1 SEHNR and CDR2 FQNEAQ (reference sequence). The CDR3 spells CASSQSQVEQYF. The CDR3 region has the DNA TGTGCCAGCAGTCAGTCCCAAGTCGAGCAGTACTTC.

V usage is TRBV13 and J usage is TRBJ2-3; D gene unclear. With 5 bases removed from V and 1 base from J, the gap between germline ends came to 16 bases. From germline, CDR1 is PRHDT and CDR2 FYEKMQ (reference sequence). This CDR3 has 16 residues. The CDR3 sequence: CASSPDLAYGTDTQYF. In nucleotides, the CDR3 is TGTGCCAGCAGCCCAGACCTTGCCTACGGCACAGATACGCAGTATTTT.

The chain couples TRBV5-4 to TRBJ2-7, with 9 nucleotides matching TRBD1. The length of the CDR3 is 15 residues. V lost 5 bases and J lost 3; bases outside the gene matches: 9. Germline loops: CDR1 SGHNT, CDR2 YYREEE (reference sequence). Written as DNA, the CDR3 is TGTGCCAGCAGTCCGGACAGGGGATCTTTCTACGAGCAGTACTTC. This encodes CASSPDRGSFYEQYF.